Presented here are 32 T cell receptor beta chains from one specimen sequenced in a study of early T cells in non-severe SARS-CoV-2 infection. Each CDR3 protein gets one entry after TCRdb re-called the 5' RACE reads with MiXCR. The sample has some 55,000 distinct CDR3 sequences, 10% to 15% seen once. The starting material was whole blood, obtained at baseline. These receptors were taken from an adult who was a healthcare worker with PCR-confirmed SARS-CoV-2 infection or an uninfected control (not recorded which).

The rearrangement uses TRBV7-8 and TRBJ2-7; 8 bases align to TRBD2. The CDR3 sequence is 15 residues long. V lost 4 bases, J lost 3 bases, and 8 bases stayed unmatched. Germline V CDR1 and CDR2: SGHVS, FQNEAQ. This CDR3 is CASSSAGVTSYEQYF. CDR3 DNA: TGTGCCAGCAGCTCAGCGGGGGTCACCAGCTACGAGCAGTACTTC.

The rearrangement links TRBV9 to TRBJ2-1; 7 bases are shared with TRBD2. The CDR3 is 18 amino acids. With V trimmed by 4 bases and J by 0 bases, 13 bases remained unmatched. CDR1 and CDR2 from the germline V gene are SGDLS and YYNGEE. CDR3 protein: CASSRQASGSYSYNEQFF. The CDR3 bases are TGTGCCAGCAGCCGGCAAGCTAGCGGAAGTTACTCCTACAATGAGCAGTTCTTC.

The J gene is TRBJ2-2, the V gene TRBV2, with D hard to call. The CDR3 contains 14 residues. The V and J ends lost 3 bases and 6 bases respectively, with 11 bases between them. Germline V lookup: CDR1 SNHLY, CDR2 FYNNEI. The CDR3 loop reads CASSDRPGAGELFF. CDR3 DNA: TGTGCCAGCAGTGATAGGCCCGGAGCCGGGGAGCTGTTTTTT.

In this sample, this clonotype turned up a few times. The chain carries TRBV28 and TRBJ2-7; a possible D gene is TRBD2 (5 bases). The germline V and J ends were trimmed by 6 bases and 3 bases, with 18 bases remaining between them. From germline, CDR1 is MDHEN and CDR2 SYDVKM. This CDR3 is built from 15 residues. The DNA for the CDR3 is TGTGCCAGCAGACCAGGAACTAGTGGGAACTACGAGCAGTACTTC. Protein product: CASRPGTSGNYEQYF.

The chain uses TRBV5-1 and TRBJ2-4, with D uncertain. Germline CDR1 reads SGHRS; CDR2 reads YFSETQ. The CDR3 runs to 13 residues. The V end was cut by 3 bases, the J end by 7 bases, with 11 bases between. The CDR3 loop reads CASSWPDQNIQYF. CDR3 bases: TGCGCCAGCAGCTGGCCGGATCAGAACATTCAGTACTTC.

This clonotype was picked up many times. CDR3 protein: CATEFSDEQYF. CDR3 in DNA: TGTGCCACGGAGTTTAGCGACGAGCAGTACTTC. The chain is built from TRBV2 and TRBJ2-7; D may be TRBD2 (5 bases). In germline, CDR1 is SNHLY, CDR2 FYNNEI. The CDR3 covers 11 residues. The ends were cut back, 10 bases at V and 5 bases at J, with 12 bases in the middle.

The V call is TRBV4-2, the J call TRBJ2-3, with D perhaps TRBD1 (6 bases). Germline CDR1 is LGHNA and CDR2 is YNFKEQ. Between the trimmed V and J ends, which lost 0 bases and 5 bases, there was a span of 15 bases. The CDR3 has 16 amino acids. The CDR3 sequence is CASSQDATGIGDTQYF. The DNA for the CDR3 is TGTGCCAGCAGCCAAGATGCGACAGGAATCGGAGATACGCAGTATTTT.

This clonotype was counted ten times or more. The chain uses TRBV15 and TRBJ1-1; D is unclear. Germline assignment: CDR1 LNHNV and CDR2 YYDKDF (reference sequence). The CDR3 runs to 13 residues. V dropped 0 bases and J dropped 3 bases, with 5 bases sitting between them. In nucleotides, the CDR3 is TGTGCCACCAGCAGAGATTGGGACACTGAAGCTTTCTTT. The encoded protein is CATSRDWDTEAFF.

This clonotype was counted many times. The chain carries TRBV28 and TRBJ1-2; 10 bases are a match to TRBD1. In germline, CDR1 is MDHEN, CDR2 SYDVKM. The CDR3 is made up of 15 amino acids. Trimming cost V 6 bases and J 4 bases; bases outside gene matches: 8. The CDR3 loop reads CASRRPGQGSYGYTF. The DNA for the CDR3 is TGTGCCAGCAGACGCCCGGGACAGGGGAGCTATGGCTACACCTTC.

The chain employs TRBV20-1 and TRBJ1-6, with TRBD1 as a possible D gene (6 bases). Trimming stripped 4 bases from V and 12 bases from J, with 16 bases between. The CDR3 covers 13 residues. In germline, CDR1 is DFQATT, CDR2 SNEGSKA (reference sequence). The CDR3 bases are TGCAGTGCTATAATAGGGCGAGGGGGACCCCTCCACTTT. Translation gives CSAIIGRGGPLHF.

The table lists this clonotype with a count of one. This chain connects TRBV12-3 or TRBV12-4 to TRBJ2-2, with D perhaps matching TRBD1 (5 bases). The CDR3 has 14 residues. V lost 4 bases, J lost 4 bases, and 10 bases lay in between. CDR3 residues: CASSWKGATGELFF. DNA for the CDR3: TGTGCCAGCAGTTGGAAAGGGGCCACCGGGGAGCTGTTTTTT.

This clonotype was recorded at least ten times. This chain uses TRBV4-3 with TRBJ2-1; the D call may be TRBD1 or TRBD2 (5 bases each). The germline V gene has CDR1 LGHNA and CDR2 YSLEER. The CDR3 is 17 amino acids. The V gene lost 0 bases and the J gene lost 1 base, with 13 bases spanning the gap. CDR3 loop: CASSQDGSRGSYNEQFF. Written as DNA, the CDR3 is TGCGCCAGCAGCCAAGATGGCTCGAGGGGTTCCTACAATGAGCAGTTCTTC.

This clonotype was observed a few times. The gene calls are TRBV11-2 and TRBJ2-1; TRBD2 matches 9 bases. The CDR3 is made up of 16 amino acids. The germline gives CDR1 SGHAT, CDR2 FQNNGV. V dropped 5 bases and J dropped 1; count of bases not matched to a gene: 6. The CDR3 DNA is TGTGCCAGCAGCGACATGAGCGGGAGGTCCTACAATGAGCAGTTCTTC. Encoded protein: CASSDMSGRSYNEQFF.

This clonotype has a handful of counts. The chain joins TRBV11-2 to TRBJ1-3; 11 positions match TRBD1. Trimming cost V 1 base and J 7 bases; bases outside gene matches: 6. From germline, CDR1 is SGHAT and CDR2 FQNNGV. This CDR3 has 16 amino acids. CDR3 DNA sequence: TGTGCCAGCAGCTTAGCCGGGACAGGGGGTTCTAACACCATATATTTT. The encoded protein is CASSLAGTGGSNTIYF.

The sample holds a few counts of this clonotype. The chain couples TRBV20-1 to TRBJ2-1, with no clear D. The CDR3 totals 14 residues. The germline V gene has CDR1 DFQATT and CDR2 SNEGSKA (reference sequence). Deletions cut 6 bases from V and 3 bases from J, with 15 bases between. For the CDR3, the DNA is TGCAGTGCCGAAGTGGGTTCCTACTACAATGAGCAGTTCTTC. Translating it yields CSAEVGSYYNEQFF.

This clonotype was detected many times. CDR3 loop: CSARAPVAYEQYF. Written as DNA, the CDR3 is TGCAGTGCTAGAGCACCAGTGGCCTACGAGCAGTACTTC. This chain links TRBV20-1 with TRBJ2-7; D is unresolved. The germline gives CDR1 DFQATT, CDR2 SNEGSKA (reference sequence). This CDR3 has 13 residues. V lost 1 base and J lost 2, with 9 bases in between.

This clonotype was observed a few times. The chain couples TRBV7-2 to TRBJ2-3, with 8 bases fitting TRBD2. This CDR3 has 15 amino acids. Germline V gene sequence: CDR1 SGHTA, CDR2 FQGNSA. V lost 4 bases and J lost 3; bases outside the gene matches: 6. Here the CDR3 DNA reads TGTGCCAGCAGCTCGACTTTAGCGGGGACAGATACGCAGTATTTT. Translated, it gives CASSSTLAGTDTQYF. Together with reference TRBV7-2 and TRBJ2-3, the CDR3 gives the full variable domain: GAGVSQSPSNKVTEKGKDVELRCDPISGHTALYWYRQSLGQGLEFLIYFQGNSAPDKSGLPSDRFSAERTGGSVSTLTIQRTQQEDSAVYLCASSSTLAGTDTQYFGPGTRLTVL.

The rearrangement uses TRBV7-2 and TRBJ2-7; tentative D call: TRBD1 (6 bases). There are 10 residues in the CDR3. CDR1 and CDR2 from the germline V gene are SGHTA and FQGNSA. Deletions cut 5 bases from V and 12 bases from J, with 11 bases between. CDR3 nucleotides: TGTGCCAGCAGCCGGACAGTAGGGTACTTC. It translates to CASSRTVGYF. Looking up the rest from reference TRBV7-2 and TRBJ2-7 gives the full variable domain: GAGVSQSPSNKVTEKGKDVELRCDPISGHTALYWYRQSLGQGLEFLIYFQGNSAPDKSGLPSDRFSAERTGGSVSTLTIQRTQQEDSAVYLCASSRTVGYFGPGTRLTVT.

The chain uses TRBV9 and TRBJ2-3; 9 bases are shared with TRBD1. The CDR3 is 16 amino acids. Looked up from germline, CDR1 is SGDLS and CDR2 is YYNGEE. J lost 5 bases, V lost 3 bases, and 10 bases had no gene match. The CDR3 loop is CASSGPPGQGLDTQYF. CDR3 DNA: TGTGCCAGCAGCGGACCCCCGGGACAGGGCTTAGATACGCAGTATTTT.

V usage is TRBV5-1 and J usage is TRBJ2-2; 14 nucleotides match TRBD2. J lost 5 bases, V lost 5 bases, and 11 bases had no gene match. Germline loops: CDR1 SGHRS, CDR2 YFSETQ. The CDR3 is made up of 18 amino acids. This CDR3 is CASSTAPGLAGGTGELFF. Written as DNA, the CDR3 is TGCGCCAGCAGTACCGCCCCTGGACTAGCGGGAGGTACCGGGGAGCTGTTTTTT.

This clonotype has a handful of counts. CDR3 DNA sequence: TGCGCCAGCAGCCTCAGACAGACAACCTACTCTGGGGCCAACGTCCTGACTTTC. Encoded protein: CASSLRQTTYSGANVLTF. The rearrangement links TRBV4-3 to TRBJ2-6; weak D call: TRBD1 (5 bases). Germline assignment: CDR1 LGHNA and CDR2 YSLEER. Trimming cost V 4 bases and J 0 bases, with 16 bases left between them. The CDR3 consists of 18 residues.

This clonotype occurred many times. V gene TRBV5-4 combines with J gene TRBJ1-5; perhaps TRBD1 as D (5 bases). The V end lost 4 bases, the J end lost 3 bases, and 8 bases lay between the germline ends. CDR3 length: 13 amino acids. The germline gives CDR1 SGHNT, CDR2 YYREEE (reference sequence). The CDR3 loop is CASSGGTNQPQHF. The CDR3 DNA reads TGTGCCAGCAGCGGCGGGACCAATCAGCCCCAGCATTTT. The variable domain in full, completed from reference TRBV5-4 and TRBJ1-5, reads ETGVTQSPTHLIKTRGQQVTLRCSSQSGHNTVSWYQQALGQGPQFIFQYYREEENGRGNFPPRFSGLQFPNYSSELNVNALELDDSALYLCASSGGTNQPQHFGDGTRLSIL.

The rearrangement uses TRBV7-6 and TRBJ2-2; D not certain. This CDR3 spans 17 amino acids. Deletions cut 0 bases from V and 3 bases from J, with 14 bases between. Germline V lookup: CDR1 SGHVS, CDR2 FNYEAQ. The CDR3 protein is CASSLAPVGYDTGELFF. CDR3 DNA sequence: TGTGCCAGCAGCTTAGCTCCTGTAGGGTACGACACCGGGGAGCTGTTTTTT.

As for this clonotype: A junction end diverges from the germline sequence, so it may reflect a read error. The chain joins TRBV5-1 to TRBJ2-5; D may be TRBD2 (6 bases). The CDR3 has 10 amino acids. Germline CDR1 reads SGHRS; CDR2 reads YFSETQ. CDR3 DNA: TGCGCCAGCAGCGGGGGACTGAGAAACTTC. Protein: CASSGGLRNF.

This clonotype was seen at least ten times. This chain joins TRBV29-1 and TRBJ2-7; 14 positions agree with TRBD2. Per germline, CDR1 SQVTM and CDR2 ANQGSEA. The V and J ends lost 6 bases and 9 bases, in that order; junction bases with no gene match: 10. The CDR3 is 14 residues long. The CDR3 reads CSVGTSGSGLGQYF. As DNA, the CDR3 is TGCAGCGTGGGGACTAGCGGGAGTGGTTTAGGGCAGTACTTC.

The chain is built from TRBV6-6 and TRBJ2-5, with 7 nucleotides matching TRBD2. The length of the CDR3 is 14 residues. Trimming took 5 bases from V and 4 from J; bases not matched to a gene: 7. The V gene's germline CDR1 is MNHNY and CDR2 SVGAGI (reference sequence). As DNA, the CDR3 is TGTGCCAGCAGTCCATTAGCGGGCGGAGAGACCCAGTACTTC. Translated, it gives CASSPLAGGETQYF.

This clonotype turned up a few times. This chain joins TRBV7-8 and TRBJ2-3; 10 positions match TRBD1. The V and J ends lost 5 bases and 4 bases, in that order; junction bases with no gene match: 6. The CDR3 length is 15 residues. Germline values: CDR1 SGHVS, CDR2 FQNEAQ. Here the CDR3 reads CASSTGQGGADTQYF. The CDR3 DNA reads TGTGCCAGCAGCACCGGACAGGGGGGAGCAGATACGCAGTATTTT. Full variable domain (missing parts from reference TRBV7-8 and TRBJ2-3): GAGVSQSPRYKVAKRGQDVALRCDPISGHVSLFWYQQALGQGPEFLTYFQNEAQLDKSGLPSDRFFAERPEGSVSTLKIQRTQQEDSAVYLCASSTGQGGADTQYFGPGTRLTVL.

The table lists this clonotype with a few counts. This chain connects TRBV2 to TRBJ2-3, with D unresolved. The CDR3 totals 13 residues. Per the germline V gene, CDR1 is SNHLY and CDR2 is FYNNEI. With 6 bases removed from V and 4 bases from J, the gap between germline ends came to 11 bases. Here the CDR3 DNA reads TGTGCCAGCAGATTTGAGATCTCAGATACGCAGTATTTT. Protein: CASRFEISDTQYF.

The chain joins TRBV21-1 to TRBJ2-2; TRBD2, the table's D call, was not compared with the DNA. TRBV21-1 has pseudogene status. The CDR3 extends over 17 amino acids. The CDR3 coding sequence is TGTGCCAGCAGCAAAAGGGTTAGCGGGAGGAAGGCCGGGGAGCTGTTTTTT. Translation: CASSKRVSGRKAGELFF.

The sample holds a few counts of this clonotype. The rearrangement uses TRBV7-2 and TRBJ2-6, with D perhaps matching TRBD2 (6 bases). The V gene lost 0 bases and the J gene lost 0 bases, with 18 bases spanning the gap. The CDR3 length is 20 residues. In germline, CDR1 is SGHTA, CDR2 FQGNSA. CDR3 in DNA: TGTGCCAGCAGCTTAGCAGGAGGTGAGGCGGGGATCTCTGGGGCCAACGTCCTGACTTTC. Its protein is CASSLAGGEAGISGANVLTF.

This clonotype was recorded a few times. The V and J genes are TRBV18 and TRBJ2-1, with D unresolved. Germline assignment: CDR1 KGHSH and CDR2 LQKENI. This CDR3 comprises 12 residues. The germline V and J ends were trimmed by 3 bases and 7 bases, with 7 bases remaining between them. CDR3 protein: CASSPAGNEQFF. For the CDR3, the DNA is TGTGCCAGCTCACCGGCCGGGAATGAGCAGTTCTTC. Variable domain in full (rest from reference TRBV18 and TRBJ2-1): NAGVMQNPRHLVRRRGQEARLRCSPMKGHSHVYWYRQLPEEGLKFMVYLQKENIIDESGMPKERFSAEFPKEGPSILRIQQVVRGDSAAYFCASSPAGNEQFFGPGTRLTVL.

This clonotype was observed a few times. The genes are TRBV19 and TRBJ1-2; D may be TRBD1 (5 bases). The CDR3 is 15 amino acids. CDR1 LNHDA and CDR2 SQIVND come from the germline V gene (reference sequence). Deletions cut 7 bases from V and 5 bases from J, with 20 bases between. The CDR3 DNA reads TGTGCCAGTACCATCGCGCCCGGGGGAGAATATGGCTACACCTTC. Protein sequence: CASTIAPGGEYGYTF.